This T cell receptor beta chain stems from a study of T cells expressing NK-cell markers. TCRdb re-called the 5' RACE reads; every CDR3 protein appears as one record, without DNA. There are around 550,000 distinct CDR3 sequences in the sample, with around 3.3% held by the top ten. This CDR3 has 16 residues. The sequence came from a man between 18 and 29 years old in good health. The sample comprised blood T cells: a sorted CD56 or NKG2C T cell subset, CD4+ or CD8+ T cells, or bulk PBMC T cells (not recorded which). This chain connects TRBV12-3 or TRBV12-4 to TRBJ1-1; TCRdb picks TRBD1, but there is no DNA to check that call. The CDR3: CASSSRGGGEYTEAFF.